The T cell receptor beta chain described here comes from a study of blood T cells in healthy people across ages. Findings of the study overall: Diversity was estimated from one million T cells, and these estimates were considered underestimates.

Germline V CDR1 and CDR2: MNHEY, SMNVEV (reference sequence). There are 16 residues in the CDR3. V lost 2 bases to trimming and J lost 0 bases, with 8 bases between them. Primed by a sample-barcoded 5' primer and a J-beta primer mix, a second PCR proceeded for 7 to 11 cycles. Tags on each cDNA molecule came from a template-switch adaptor with 12 random nucleotides. In TCRdb, the 5' RACE reads were re-called with MiXCR into one record per CDR3 protein. The sample has some 920,000 distinct CDR3 sequences; roughly 50% are singletons. Notes on this clonotype: Its antigen is not identified.

Isolation yielded PBMCs, at least 6 million per sample, in every case. This sequence originates from a woman in her sixties in good health. Sequenced input: blood. The V gene is TRBV27, the J gene TRBJ2-6; D is undetermined. The CDR3: CASSLVTNSGANVLTF. In nucleotides, the CDR3 is TGTGCCAGCAGTTTAGTGACGAACTCTGGGGCCAACGTCCTGACTTTC.